Listed here are 22 T cell receptor beta chains from one sample, sequenced in a study of T cells in Graves' hyperthyroidism and ophthalmopathy. TCR beta CDR3 regions were amplified from RNA transcripts. RT-PCR in the first round (using the HTBI primer set) targeted the TCR CDR3. TCRdb re-called the multiplex PCR reads through MiXCR, storing one row per CDR3 protein. The sample holds roughly 250,000 distinct CDR3 sequences, 22% seen once. The sample was blood. The receptors here all came from a man aged 25 to 40 with Graves' ophthalmopathy.

As concerns this clonotype: Because it lacks the conserved phenylalanine or tryptophan at the end, this CDR3 is likely a read error. This chain connects TRBV12-3 or TRBV12-4 to TRBJ2-1, with 10 bases identical to TRBD1. With V trimmed by 7 bases and J by 4 bases, 4 bases remained unmatched. This CDR3 region has 14 residues. CDR3: CASTGDRGYNEQFS. The CDR3 nucleotides read TGTGCCAGCACCGGGGACAGGGGTTACAATGAGCAGTTCTCC.

The chain couples TRBV15 to TRBJ2-1; D is possibly TRBD1 (5 bases). In germline, CDR1 is LNHNV, CDR2 YYDKDF (reference sequence). This CDR3 is 13 amino acids long. V lost 1 base and J 8 bases, leaving 9 bases between the germline ends. The CDR3 is CATSRGTGDEQFF. CDR3 DNA: TGTGCCACCAGCAGAGGTACAGGAGATGAGCAGTTCTTC.

The chain uses TRBV20-1 and TRBJ2-7; 10 positions agree with TRBD1. Germline V gives CDR1 DFQATT, CDR2 SNEGSKA (reference sequence). The CDR3 is 13 amino acids. V shed 2 bases, J shed 6 bases, and the junction held 4 bases outside the gene matches. CDR3 nucleotides: TGCAGTGCTAGACCGGGACAGGGGATCGAGCAGTACTTC. It yields the protein CSARPGQGIEQYF.

This clonotype has at least ten counts. V gene TRBV7-3 combines with J gene TRBJ2-1; D remains unclear. The CDR3 is 13 residues long. The V end lost 1 base, the J end lost 3 bases, and 4 bases lay between the germline ends. The germline gives CDR1 SGHTA, CDR2 FQGTGA. The CDR3 DNA is TGTGCCAGCAGCTTAAGACTCTACAATGAGCAGTTCTTC. Its protein product is CASSLRLYNEQFF.

This clonotype was seen a handful of times. This may arise from a read error, as a much more abundant clone is one base away. The V and J genes are TRBV18 and TRBJ1-5; 8 bases agree with TRBD1. V shed 8 bases and J 7 bases; nucleotides not matched to a gene: 10. The V gene's germline CDR1 is KGHSH and CDR2 LQKENI. The CDR3 contains 14 residues. The CDR3 sequence is CASTRTGLGQPQHF. The CDR3 DNA reads as TGTGCCAGCACAAGGACAGGGCTAGGACAGCCCCAGCATTTT.

There are a few counts of this clonotype. CDR3 amino acids: CATSETGKNYEQYF. In DNA form, the CDR3 reads TGTGCCACCAGTGAGACAGGGAAGAACTACGAGCAGTACTTC. The chain is built from TRBV24-1 and TRBJ2-7; TRBD1 aligns across 7 bases. Germline trimming cut 4 bases from V and 3 bases from J; bases unmatched to any gene: 5. This CDR3 spans 14 amino acids. Looked up from germline, CDR1 is KGHDR and CDR2 is SFDVKD.

This clonotype has ten or more counts. The V gene is TRBV6-2 or TRBV6-3, the J gene TRBJ2-1, with D tentatively TRBD1 (6 bases). Between the trimmed V and J ends, which lost 6 bases and 5 bases, there was a span of 14 bases. This CDR3 is built from 14 residues. Germline CDR1 and CDR2: MNHEY and SVGEGT. The CDR3 here is CASRRQAQDNEQFF. In nucleotides, the CDR3 is TGTGCCAGCAGGCGACAGGCCCAGGACAATGAGCAGTTCTTC.

This chain joins TRBV7-8 and TRBJ2-7; 8 bases map to TRBD1. Trimming at V came to 5 bases and at J to 4 bases, leaving 10 bases not matched to a gene. Germline CDR1 is SGHVS and CDR2 is FQNEAQ. This CDR3 has 15 residues. Written as DNA, the CDR3 is TGTGCCAGCAGCCCGCGGCAGGGGGCGAGGTACGAGCAGTACTTC. The encoded protein is CASSPRQGARYEQYF.

This clonotype has just a few counts. This chain uses TRBV20-1 with TRBJ2-2, with 7 bases aligning to TRBD2. The CDR3 consists of 13 residues. CDR1 DFQATT and CDR2 SNEGSKA come from the germline V gene (reference sequence). V was clipped by 6 bases and J by 5 bases; unmatched bases: 6. Here the CDR3 DNA reads TGCAGTGCCGGGGGGATCCAAACCGGGGAGCTGTTTTTT. Translating gives CSAGGIQTGELFF.

V and J are TRBV3-1 and TRBJ2-1, with 14 positions matching TRBD2. V lost 4 bases, J lost 6 bases, and 14 bases stayed unmatched. In germline, CDR1 is LGHDT, CDR2 YNNKEL (reference sequence). This CDR3 is 19 amino acids long. This CDR3 reads CASSRQEGGLAGGPNEQFF. The CDR3 DNA reads TGTGCCAGCAGCCGGCAGGAGGGCGGACTAGCGGGAGGCCCCAATGAGCAGTTCTTC.

This clonotype was detected many times. V usage is TRBV28 and J usage is TRBJ2-1, with D possibly being TRBD1 or TRBD2 (5 bases each). Germline CDR1 reads MDHEN; CDR2 reads SYDVKM. V lost 5 bases to trimming and J lost 0 bases, with 11 bases between them. The length of the CDR3 is 15 residues. As DNA, the CDR3 is TGTGCCAGCAGTCTTGGGACCGCCTCCTACAATGAGCAGTTCTTC. Translating gives CASSLGTASYNEQFF.

This clonotype was counted at least ten times. The chain employs TRBV24-1 and TRBJ2-3; 7 bases are shared with TRBD2. Germline V CDR1 and CDR2: KGHDR, SFDVKD. The CDR3 extends over 14 amino acids. Trimming cost V 10 bases and J 2 bases; bases outside gene matches: 8. Here the CDR3 DNA reads TGTGCCACGACGGGCGAGCGGGACACAGATACGCAGTATTTT. Protein: CATTGERDTDTQYF.

This clonotype has at least ten counts. The chain couples TRBV11-2 to TRBJ2-7; 9 nucleotides agree with TRBD2. CDR3 length equals 17 residues. V lost 5 bases to trimming and J lost 2 bases; unmatched junction nucleotides: 13. The germline V gene has CDR1 SGHAT and CDR2 FQNNGV. The CDR3: CASSRNPGLAGPYEQYF. The CDR3 nucleotides read TGTGCCAGCAGCCGGAACCCGGGACTAGCAGGGCCCTACGAGCAGTACTTC.

The chain employs TRBV3-1 and TRBJ1-1, with 9 positions matching TRBD1. V lost 4 bases and J lost 4; bases outside the gene matches: 7. The CDR3 has 15 amino acids. CDR1 and CDR2 from the germline V gene are LGHDT and YNNKEL (reference sequence). The CDR3 DNA reads TGTGCCAGCAGCCGTAGACAGGGGGGCAGCACTGAAGCTTTCTTT. This translates into CASSRRQGGSTEAFF.

The chain is built from TRBV29-1 and TRBJ2-5; 7 bases line up with TRBD2. Germline V lookup: CDR1 SQVTM, CDR2 ANQGSEA. The CDR3 spans 16 residues. The trim removed 1 base at V and 4 bases at J, leaving 12 bases unmatched. The CDR3 sequence: CSVEGFAGVARETQYF. CDR3 bases: TGCAGCGTTGAAGGGTTTGCGGGAGTCGCCCGAGAGACCCAGTACTTC.

This clonotype was recorded a few times. With a much larger clone just one base away, this may be a read error. The chain links TRBV30 to TRBJ1-4; D is uncertain. The germline V gene encodes CDR1 GTSNPN and CDR2 SVGIG (reference sequence). The CDR3 contains 14 residues. V was clipped by 1 base and J by 7 bases, with 13 bases between them. The CDR3, as DNA: TGTGCCTGGAGTGGTGAGACTTATACTGAAAAACTGTTTTTT. Its protein product is CAWSGETYTEKLFF.

The rearrangement joins TRBV6-1 to TRBJ2-4; 9 bases fit TRBD2. The CDR3 spans 16 residues. CDR1 and CDR2 (germline): MNHNS, SASEGT. J gave up 0 bases and V 4 bases, and 4 bases lay outside the gene matches. Written as DNA, the CDR3 is TGTGCCAGCAGTGGACTAGCGGACCTAGCCAAAAACATTCAGTACTTC. It encodes CASSGLADLAKNIQYF.

This clonotype occurred a few times. The chain employs TRBV6-1 and TRBJ1-5; no reliable D call. The length of the CDR3 is 13 residues. The V gene lost 7 bases and the J gene lost 6 bases, with 13 bases spanning the gap. Germline assignment: CDR1 MNHNS and CDR2 SASEGT. The CDR3 DNA follows: TGTGCCAGCACCTACACCGCCGGTCAGCCCCAGCATTTT. It is translated as CASTYTAGQPQHF.

The chain employs TRBV20-1 and TRBJ2-1, with 12 nucleotides matching TRBD2. Per germline, CDR1 DFQATT and CDR2 SNEGSKA (reference sequence). This CDR3 has 14 amino acids. V shed 3 bases, J shed 9 bases, and the junction held 6 bases outside the gene matches. CDR3 bases: TGCAGTGCTAGGCCTAGCGGGAGGGGGGCTGAGCAGTTCTTC. Encoded protein: CSARPSGRGAEQFF.

This clonotype was counted many times. The chain joins TRBV28 to TRBJ2-7, with D unclear. The CDR3 spans 12 residues. Trimming shortened V by 3 bases and J by 2 bases, and 5 bases separated the two germline ends. Germline V gene lookup returns CDR1 MDHEN and CDR2 SYDVKM. CDR3 DNA sequence: TGTGCCAGCAGTTTTCAACCCTACGAGCAGTACTTC. Its protein is CASSFQPYEQYF.

The chain links TRBV27 to TRBJ1-2; TRBD1 matches 10 bases. This CDR3 spans 15 amino acids. Trimming took 3 bases from V and 4 from J; bases not matched to a gene: 5. From germline, CDR1 is MNHEY and CDR2 SMNVEV (reference sequence). CDR3 bases: TGTGCCAGCAGTTTGGGGACAGGGGCCCCCTATGGCTACACCTTC. It yields the protein CASSLGTGAPYGYTF.

This clonotype was seen ten or more times. The chain recombines TRBV29-1 with TRBJ2-7; 11 bases map to TRBD1. The V segment lost 4 bases and the J segment 7 bases; nucleotides outside the gene matches: 9. This CDR3 contains 14 residues. Germline V gives CDR1 SQVTM, CDR2 ANQGSEA. The chain's CDR3 is CSVGGDRGYWEQYF. CDR3 DNA sequence: TGCAGCGTTGGAGGGGACAGGGGGTATTGGGAGCAGTACTTC.